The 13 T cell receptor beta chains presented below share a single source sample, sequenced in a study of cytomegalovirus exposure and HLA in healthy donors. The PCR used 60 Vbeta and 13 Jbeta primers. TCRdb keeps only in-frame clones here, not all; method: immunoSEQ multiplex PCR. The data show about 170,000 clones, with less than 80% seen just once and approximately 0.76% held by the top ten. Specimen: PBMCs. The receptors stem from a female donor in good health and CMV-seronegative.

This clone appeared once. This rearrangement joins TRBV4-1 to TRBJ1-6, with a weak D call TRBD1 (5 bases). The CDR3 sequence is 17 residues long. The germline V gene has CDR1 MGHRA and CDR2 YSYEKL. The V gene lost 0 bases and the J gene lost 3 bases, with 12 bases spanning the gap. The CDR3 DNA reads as TGCGCCAGCAGCCAAGATGCAGGGATAAACTATAATTCACCCCTCCACTTT. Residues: CASSQDAGINYNSPLHF.

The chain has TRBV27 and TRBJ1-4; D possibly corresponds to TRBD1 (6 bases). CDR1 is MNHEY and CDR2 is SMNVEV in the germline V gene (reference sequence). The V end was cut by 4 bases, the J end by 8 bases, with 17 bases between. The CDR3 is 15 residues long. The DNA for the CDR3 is TGTGCCAGCAGTTCCGGACAGCTTAGGTGGGAAAAACTGTTTTTT. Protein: CASSSGQLRWEKLFF.

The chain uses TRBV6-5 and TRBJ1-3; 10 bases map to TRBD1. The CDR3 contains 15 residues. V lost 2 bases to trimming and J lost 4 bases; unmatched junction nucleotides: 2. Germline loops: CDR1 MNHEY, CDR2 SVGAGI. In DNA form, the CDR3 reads TGTGCCAGCAGTTACGGGACAGGGGCCGGAAACACCATATATTTT. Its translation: CASSYGTGAGNTIYF.

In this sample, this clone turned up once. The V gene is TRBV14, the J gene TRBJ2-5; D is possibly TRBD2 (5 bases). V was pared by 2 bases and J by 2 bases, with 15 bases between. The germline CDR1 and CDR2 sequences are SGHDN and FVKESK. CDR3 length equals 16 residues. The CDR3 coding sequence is TGTGCCAGCAGCCAACACAAAGGACTCTTACAAGAGACCCAGTACTTC. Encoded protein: CASSQHKGLLQETQYF.

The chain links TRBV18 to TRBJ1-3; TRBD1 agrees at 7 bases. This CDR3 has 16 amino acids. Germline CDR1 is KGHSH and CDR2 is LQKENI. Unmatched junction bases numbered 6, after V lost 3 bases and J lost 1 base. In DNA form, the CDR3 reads TGTGCCAGCTCACCCTGGAAGGGGGCGTCTGGAAACACCATATATTTT. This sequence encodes CASSPWKGASGNTIYF.

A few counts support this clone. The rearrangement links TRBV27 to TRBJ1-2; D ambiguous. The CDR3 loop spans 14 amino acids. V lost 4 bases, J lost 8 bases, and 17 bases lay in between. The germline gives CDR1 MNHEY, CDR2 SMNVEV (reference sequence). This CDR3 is CASSSTARVGGYTF. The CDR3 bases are TGTGCCAGCAGTTCAACCGCCCGGGTTGGAGGCTACACCTTC.

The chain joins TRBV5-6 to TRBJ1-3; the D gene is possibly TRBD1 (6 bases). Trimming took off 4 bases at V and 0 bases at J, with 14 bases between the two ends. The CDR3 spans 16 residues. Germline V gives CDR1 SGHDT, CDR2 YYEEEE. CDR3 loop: CASSLTGIDSGNTIYF. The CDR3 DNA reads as TGTGCCAGCAGCCTCACAGGGATTGACTCTGGAAACACCATATATTTT.

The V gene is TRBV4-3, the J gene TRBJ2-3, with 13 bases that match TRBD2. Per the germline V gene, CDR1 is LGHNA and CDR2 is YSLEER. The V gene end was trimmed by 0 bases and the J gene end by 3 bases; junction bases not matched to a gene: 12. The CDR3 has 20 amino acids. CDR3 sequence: CASSQETSGGAFSRTDTQYF. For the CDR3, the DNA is TGCGCCAGCAGCCAAGAAACTAGCGGGGGGGCATTTAGTAGGACAGATACGCAGTATTTT.

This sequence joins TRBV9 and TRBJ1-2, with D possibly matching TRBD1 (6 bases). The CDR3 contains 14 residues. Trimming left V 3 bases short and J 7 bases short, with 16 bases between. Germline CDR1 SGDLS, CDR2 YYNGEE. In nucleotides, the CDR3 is TGTGCCAGCAGCGAGCCTACAGGGCTATCTGGCTACACCTTC. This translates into CASSEPTGLSGYTF. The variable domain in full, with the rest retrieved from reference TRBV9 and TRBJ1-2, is DSGVTQTPKHLITATGQRVTLRCSPRSGDLSVYWYQQSLDQGLQFLIQYYNGEERAKGNILERFSAQQFPDLHSELNLSSLELGDSALYFCASSEPTGLSGYTFGSGTRLTVV.

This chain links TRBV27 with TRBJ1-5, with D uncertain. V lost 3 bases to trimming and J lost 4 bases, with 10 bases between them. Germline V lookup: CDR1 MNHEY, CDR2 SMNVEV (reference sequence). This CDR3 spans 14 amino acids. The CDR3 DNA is TGTGCCAGCAGTTTGAGGGAGCGAAATCAGCCCCAGCATTTT. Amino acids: CASSLRERNQPQHF.

The CDR3 spells CASRTTGTGNGNTIYF. The CDR3 DNA sequence: TGTGCCAGCAGAACTACGGGGACAGGGAATGGAAACACCATATATTTT. V and J are TRBV28 and TRBJ1-3; 9 bases are shared with TRBD1. Germline values: CDR1 MDHEN, CDR2 SYDVKM. This CDR3 is 16 amino acids long. V was pared by 6 bases and J by 3 bases, with 9 bases of the junction left unmatched.

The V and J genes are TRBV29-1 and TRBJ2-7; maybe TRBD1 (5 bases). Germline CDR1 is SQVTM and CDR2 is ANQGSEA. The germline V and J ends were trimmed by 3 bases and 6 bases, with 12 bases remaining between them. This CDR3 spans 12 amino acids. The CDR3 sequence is CSVDQGPSEQYF. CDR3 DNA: TGCAGCGTTGATCAGGGCCCATCCGAGCAGTACTTC.

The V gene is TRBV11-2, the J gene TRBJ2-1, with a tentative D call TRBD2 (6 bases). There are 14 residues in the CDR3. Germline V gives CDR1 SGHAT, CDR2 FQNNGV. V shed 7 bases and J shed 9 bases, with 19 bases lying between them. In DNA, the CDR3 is TGTGCCAGCACCCTTTACCCTCCCGGGGGTGAGCAGTTCTTC. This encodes CASTLYPPGGEQFF.